These 27 T cell receptor beta chains were sequenced from one sample in a study of identical twins. Using its own MiXCR run on the 5' RACE reads, TCRdb lists one record per CDR3 protein. The data hold 400,000 to 650,000 distinct CDR3 sequences, with roughly 21% observed a single time. This sample also appeared in a second study, on T cells expressing NK-cell markers.

Sequencing input: CD4+ T cells sorted from blood. The receptor set was obtained from a woman aged 18-29 years in good health.

A few counts support this clonotype. The rearrangement links TRBV5-1 to TRBJ1-2, with D possibly TRBD1 on 6 matching bases. Germline V CDR1 and CDR2: SGHRS, YFSETQ. Trimming stripped 4 bases from V and 6 bases from J, with 19 bases between. There are 15 residues in the CDR3. CDR3 protein: CASSPLWDTKDGYTF. CDR3 coding DNA: TGCGCCAGCAGCCCACTCTGGGACACCAAGGATGGCTACACCTTC.

The chain uses TRBV5-5 and TRBJ2-2; D not resolved. The germline CDR1 and CDR2 sequences are SGHKS and YYEKEE (reference sequence). The CDR3 extends over 13 amino acids. V gave up 0 bases and J gave up 3 bases, with 3 bases separating them. The CDR3 nucleotides are TGTGCCAGCAGCTTGGAATACACCGGGGAGCTGTTTTTT. Translated: CASSLEYTGELFF.

The chain joins TRBV6-5 to TRBJ2-7, with 7 bases identical to TRBD1. CDR3 size: 14 residues. The V and J ends lost 4 bases and 7 bases, in that order; junction bases with no gene match: 10. Germline CDR1 reads MNHEY; CDR2 reads SVGAGI. The chain's CDR3 is CASSSTPTGREQYF. CDR3 in DNA: TGTGCCAGCAGTTCGACTCCGACAGGGCGGGAGCAGTACTTC.

Concerning this clonotype: One junction end disagrees with the germline gene, perhaps due to a read error. The gene calls are TRBV11-2 and TRBJ2-3; D may be TRBD1 (6 bases). The CDR3 is 15 amino acids. Germline loops: CDR1 SGHAT, CDR2 FQNNGV. CDR3 bases: TGTGCCAGCAGCCTAGAATTGGACAGAACAGATACGCAGTATTTT. It yields the protein CASSLELDRTDTQYF.

This clonotype has a handful of counts. The rearrangement uses TRBV20-1 and TRBJ2-5; tentative D call: TRBD2 (6 bases). V was trimmed by 6 bases and J by 2 bases, leaving 13 bases between them. The germline V gene encodes CDR1 DFQATT and CDR2 SNEGSKA (reference sequence). The CDR3 is 13 residues long. Written as DNA, the CDR3 is TGCAGTGCGGCGCGGAGGGAGCAAGAGACCCAGTACTTC. Protein: CSAARREQETQYF.

This chain uses TRBV7-9 with TRBJ2-3, with 9 bases that match TRBD1. Germline values: CDR1 SEHNR, CDR2 FQNEAQ (reference sequence). Unmatched junction bases numbered 11, after V lost 5 bases and J lost 2 bases. The CDR3 runs 17 residues. The CDR3 sequence is CASSRKPGQGPTDTQYF. The CDR3 DNA reads TGTGCCAGCAGCCGGAAACCGGGACAGGGACCCACAGATACGCAGTATTTT.

This clonotype appeared a few times. V usage is TRBV6-1 and J usage is TRBJ1-1; D is perhaps TRBD1 (6 bases). Germline CDR1 MNHNS, CDR2 SASEGT. The V end lost 5 bases, the J end lost 3 bases, and 13 bases lay between the germline ends. The CDR3 is 14 residues long. The DNA of the CDR3 is TGTGCCAGCAGTCCTGGACAGCGCCACACTGAAGCTTTCTTT. Residues: CASSPGQRHTEAFF.

This clonotype appeared a few times. The chain recombines TRBV12-3 or TRBV12-4 with TRBJ1-1; tentatively, D is TRBD1 (5 bases). Between the trimmed V and J ends, which lost 5 bases and 2 bases, there was a span of 15 bases. This CDR3 has 15 amino acids. CDR3 in DNA: TGTGCCAGCAGTGCTTATTGGGACGGAAACACTGAAGCTTTCTTT. Protein: CASSAYWDGNTEAFF.

The chain couples TRBV11-3 to TRBJ2-1; D is possibly TRBD2 (7 bases). This CDR3 is built from 16 residues. The germline gives CDR1 SGHNT, CDR2 YENEEA. V was pared by 1 base and J by 13 bases, with 23 bases between. The CDR3 reads CASSLGWGGQGGDQFF. CDR3 in DNA: TGTGCCAGCAGCTTAGGATGGGGGGGCCAGGGAGGTGATCAGTTCTTC. Full variable domain (remainder filled in from reference TRBV11-3 and TRBJ2-1): EAGVVQSPRYKIIEKKQPVAFWCNPISGHNTLYWYLQNLGQGPELLIRYENEEAVDDSQLPKDRFSAERLKGVDSTLKIQPAELGDSAVYLCASSLGWGGQGGDQFFGPGTRLTVL.

This chain uses TRBV20-1 with TRBJ2-5; possibly TRBD2 for D (5 bases). Looked up from germline, CDR1 is DFQATT and CDR2 is SNEGSKA (reference sequence). The length of the CDR3 is 12 residues. CDR3 sequence reads: CAFPRGQETQYF. The CDR3 DNA reads as TGCGCCTTTCCACGGGGTCAAGAGACCCAGTACTTC.

The gene calls are TRBV19 and TRBJ2-1, with 10 bases that match TRBD1. The CDR3 has 16 residues. V trimming: 9 bases; J trimming: 6 bases; junction bases outside the gene matches: 14. In germline, CDR1 is LNHDA, CDR2 SQIVND (reference sequence). The DNA of the CDR3 is TGTGCCAGCACTCGATCGGGACAGGGGTTTGTCAATGAGCAGTTCTTC. Encoded protein: CASTRSGQGFVNEQFF.

This clonotype was seen only a few times. This chain uses TRBV7-2 with TRBJ2-2; the D is unclear. The length of the CDR3 is 14 residues. CDR1 SGHTA and CDR2 FQGNSA come from the germline V gene. V lost 4 bases and J 5 bases, leaving 11 bases between the germline ends. CDR3 nucleotide sequence: TGTGCCAGCAGCTCCTGGACGGTTACCGGGGAGCTGTTTTTT. It specifies CASSSWTVTGELFF.

This clonotype was observed a handful of times. J is TRBJ2-3 and V is TRBV6-1, with TRBD2 matching 14 bases. In germline, CDR1 is MNHNS, CDR2 SASEGT. V lost 7 bases, J lost 4 bases, and 7 bases stayed unmatched. The CDR3 is 16 amino acids. As DNA, the CDR3 is TGTGCCAGCACCCCGACTAGCGGGAGGGTAGCAGATACGCAGTATTTT. Translating gives CASTPTSGRVADTQYF.

This clonotype showed up just a few times. CDR3 sequence (DNA): TGCAGCGTCTTAAGGGGGTCGGACTACGAGCAGTACTTC. Translating it yields CSVLRGSDYEQYF. The chain carries TRBV29-1 and TRBJ2-7; the D gene is possibly TRBD1 (6 bases). The CDR3 covers 13 residues. V was trimmed by 6 bases and J by 3 bases, leaving 15 bases between them. CDR1 SQVTM and CDR2 ANQGSEA come from the germline V gene.

This clonotype was observed once. The J gene is TRBJ2-2, the V gene TRBV5-5, with D perhaps matching TRBD1 (6 bases). The V gene's germline CDR1 is SGHKS and CDR2 YYEKEE (reference sequence). V was trimmed by 0 bases and J by 7 bases, leaving 10 bases between them. This CDR3 has 14 amino acids. The DNA for the CDR3 is TGTGCCAGCAGCTTGGACAGGGTGGACGGGGAGCTGTTTTTT. Translation: CASSLDRVDGELFF. Looking up the rest from reference TRBV5-5 and TRBJ2-2 gives the full variable domain: DAGVTQSPTHLIKTRGQQVTLRCSPISGHKSVSWYQQVLGQGPQFIFQYYEKEERGRGNFPDRFSARQFPNYSSELNVNALLLGDSALYLCASSLDRVDGELFFGEGSRLTVL.

This clonotype has more than one count but fewer than ten. The genes are TRBV20-1 and TRBJ2-5, with 8 bases identical to TRBD2. The germline V gene encodes CDR1 DFQATT and CDR2 SNEGSKA (reference sequence). CDR3 size: 13 residues. J lost 3 bases, V lost 2 bases, and 2 bases had no gene match. The CDR3 spells CSARRGGEETQYF. CDR3 nucleotide sequence: TGCAGTGCTAGACGGGGGGGGGAAGAGACCCAGTACTTC.

The sample holds a few counts of this clonotype. The chain joins TRBV20-1 to TRBJ2-7; tentative D call: TRBD1 (5 bases). CDR1 is DFQATT and CDR2 is SNEGSKA in the germline V gene (reference sequence). The CDR3 runs to 16 residues. The V end was cut by 3 bases, the J end by 1 base, with 19 bases between. CDR3 sequence: CSASRAAGALSYEQYF. The CDR3 nucleotides read TGCAGTGCTAGTCGAGCCGCTGGGGCTCTTTCCTACGAGCAGTACTTC.

This clonotype has only a few counts. The V and J genes are TRBV5-5 and TRBJ2-7; 7 positions agree with TRBD1. The junction had 13 bases not matched to a gene; V was cut back by 2 bases and J by 2 bases. There are 17 residues in the CDR3. The germline V gene has CDR1 SGHKS and CDR2 YYEKEE (reference sequence). The CDR3 region is CASSLVPGQAITYEQYF. CDR3 sequence (DNA): TGTGCCAGCAGCTTAGTCCCAGGACAGGCGATAACCTACGAGCAGTACTTC. Full variable domain (outside the CDR3, taken from reference TRBV5-5 and TRBJ2-7): DAGVTQSPTHLIKTRGQQVTLRCSPISGHKSVSWYQQVLGQGPQFIFQYYEKEERGRGNFPDRFSARQFPNYSSELNVNALLLGDSALYLCASSLVPGQAITYEQYFGPGTRLTVT.

The chain carries TRBV6-2 or TRBV6-3 and TRBJ2-7; 11 bases fit TRBD2. V shed 1 base, J shed 2 bases, and the junction held 4 bases outside the gene matches. CDR1 and CDR2 from the germline V gene are MNHEY and SVGEGT. The CDR3 length is 16 residues. For the CDR3, the DNA is TGTGCCAGCAGTTACTTAGCGGGAGGGATAACCTACGAGCAGTACTTC. It translates to CASSYLAGGITYEQYF.

This clonotype has more than one count but fewer than ten. This chain connects TRBV9 to TRBJ2-7, with D uncertain. There are 15 residues in the CDR3. Trimming shortened V by 0 bases and J by 0 bases, and 10 bases separated the two germline ends. Germline V gene data show CDR1 as SGDLS and CDR2 as YYNGEE. CDR3 sequence (DNA): TGTGCCAGCAGCGTAGCTCCAATTGCCTCCTACGAGCAGTACTTC. Translation: CASSVAPIASYEQYF.

CDR3 nucleotide sequence: TGTGCCAGCAGCTCCCAGACTAGCGGGAGGGCCGGTGAGCAGTTCTTC. Its translation is CASSSQTSGRAGEQFF. This sequence joins TRBV12-3 or TRBV12-4 and TRBJ2-1, with TRBD2 matching over 14 bases. This CDR3 contains 16 residues. V lost 6 bases, J lost 9 bases, and 10 bases stayed unmatched.

This clonotype has more than one count but fewer than ten. The rearrangement joins TRBV20-1 to TRBJ1-2; no reliable D call. This CDR3 is built from 12 residues. V was pared by 6 bases and J by 4 bases, with 12 bases between. Germline CDR1 and CDR2: DFQATT and SNEGSKA (reference sequence). CDR3 bases: TGCAGTGCCCTCTCCGGGCCCTATGGCTACACCTTC. It is translated as CSALSGPYGYTF.

The count of this clonotype is one. The CDR3 DNA is TGTGCCAGCTCACCAAGACAGCTTAGCAATCAGCCCCAGCATTTT. Translated: CASSPRQLSNQPQHF. The chain joins TRBV18 to TRBJ1-5; D may be TRBD1 (5 bases). The CDR3 spans 15 residues. Per germline, CDR1 KGHSH and CDR2 LQKENI. V was pared by 2 bases and J by 0 bases, with 8 bases between.

This clonotype was counted many times. The chain recombines TRBV29-1 with TRBJ1-2; D is ambiguous. V was shortened by 0 bases and J by 4 bases, with 9 bases between the two germline ends. The germline CDR1 and CDR2 sequences are SQVTM and ANQGSEA. The CDR3 has 13 residues. The CDR3 DNA follows: TGCAGCGTTGAAGATTCTATCAGCTATGGCTACACCTTC. It translates to CSVEDSISYGYTF.

The chain joins TRBV12-3 or TRBV12-4 to TRBJ1-2, with TRBD1 as a possible D gene (5 bases). V was cut by 3 bases and J by 4 bases, with 18 bases left in between. The CDR3 totals 16 residues. This CDR3 reads CASSFDRQSWGYGYTF. The CDR3 nucleotides are TGTGCCAGCAGTTTTGATCGACAGTCGTGGGGCTATGGCTACACCTTC.

This clonotype appeared once. One junction end disagrees with the germline gene, perhaps due to a read error. In DNA form, the CDR3 reads TGTACCAGCCTTCAATCTAGCGGGGGTTACAATGAGCAGTTCTTC. This sequence encodes CTSLQSSGGYNEQFF. This chain uses TRBV12-3 or TRBV12-4 with TRBJ2-1; 10 nucleotides line up with TRBD2. CDR3 size: 15 residues.

The sample holds a few counts of this clonotype. The chain carries TRBV20-1 and TRBJ2-5; D is uncertain. Germline assignment: CDR1 DFQATT and CDR2 SNEGSKA (reference sequence). The CDR3 totals 14 residues. V gave up 2 bases and J gave up 7 bases, with 17 bases separating them. CDR3 in amino acids: CSARLQRKAGTQYF. The CDR3 region has the DNA TGCAGTGCTAGACTCCAAAGGAAGGCAGGGACCCAGTACTTC.